The source of this TCR beta chain is a study of shared clonotypes between healthy human individuals (dated by TCRdb to the early 2020s). With respect to the entire study: The cohort comprised a couple of women and a few men aged 18 to 49 years. For each donor, three plates each were used for CD4 naive and CD4 memory, two plates were used for CD8 naive, and one plate was used for CD8 memory. Blood TCR repertoires of about five healthy adults were deeply sequenced to estimate repertoire size and the extent of clonotype sharing between individuals. To increase sequencing depth and limit assay-specific biases, TCR repertoire library preparation and sequencing were carried out by different laboratories using diverse techniques. Per donor, leukapheresis produced somewhere between about 0.9 and 9 billion PBMCs.

Here V drops 8 bases and J drops 5 bases, and the junction holds 8 bases not matched to any gene. Reading from cysteine to phenylalanine, the CDR3 counts 15 amino acids. The CDR3 DNA has 45 bases and is translated from base 1. CDR1 MNHEY and CDR2 SVGAGI are derived from the germline V gene. Comments on this clone: No antigen is known for it. Base quality data are lacking; no much larger clone is found one base away.

Using the deep immunoSEQ assay, multiplex PCR amplified TCR CDR3 regions from genomic DNA. Genomic DNA extracted from each cell subset was distributed evenly over all wells of several immunoSEQ 96-well plates, and each plate served as one replicate. Each replicate PCR for sorted subsets received about 220 ng genomic DNA, equal to tens of thousands of T cell genomes. Purified libraries were quantified with a Qubit 3.0 fluorometer, sized on a Bioanalyzer 2100, and re-quantified with the KAPA Library Quantification kit. Every immunoSEQ 96-well plate was sequenced on a dedicated single-read 150-cycle Illumina NextSeq 550 flow cell. In the source study's methods: The immunoSEQ output contained only junctional sequences without quality scores, so filtering could not match that applied to full-length reads. To assign V/J genes and CDR3, sequences were annotated using PyIR, a Python wrapper for IgBLAST v1.9, with IMGT germline references. Reads with weak V/J assignments (E-value above 1e-6), missing CDR3, stop codons, out-of-frame junctions, or ambiguous translated residues were removed. V3J clonotypes were defined as sequences sharing the same inferred V gene, J gene, and CDR3 amino acid sequence. Percentage overlap between repertoires was computed as shared unique clonotypes divided by the size of the smaller repertoire. Richness of each repertoire was evaluated using RTK rarefaction, the Chao1 estimator, and Recon v2.1 estimates of unobserved clonotypes. Generation probabilities were computed with OLGA for all TCRbeta clonotypes obtained by the gDNA method from several donors. In its TCRdb copy, this immuneACCESS table keeps in-frame sequences only and misses some clones. Where compared with another copy, unresolved V genes explain less than half of these, and the others have no known cause. V, J and clone size were drawn from that table, and D and trimming were deduced from the DNA. For this sample the table gives over 750,000 clones, of which 95% to 97% were detected only once. Less than 0.25% of the sample is in the top ten clones.

CD8 naive samples consisted of CD45RO-negative cells that were positively selected for CCR7, yielding a CD45RA+CCR7+ population without TemRA cells. Donors were healthy HIV-negative adults with no recently reported acute infections or vaccinations. All donors were Caucasian adults living in Nashville, Tennessee, USA. After blood collection by leukapheresis, PBMCs were isolated using Ficoll-Histopaque density gradient centrifugation and then cryopreserved in the vapor phase of liquid nitrogen. Analytical flow cytometry was used to check the purity and quantity of each magnetically sorted T cell population. Genomic DNA was isolated from every sorted fraction and measured by UV absorbance on a Nanodrop 2000c. The investigation overall reported the following: Estimated clonotype richness was generally larger for naive than for memory subsets. Even with the large sequencing depth, rarefaction of the sorted-subset datasets indicated that sequencing was incomplete. Sampling was restricted to blood, and TCR repertoires in tissue are likely to differ from TCR repertoires in blood. Sharing across a few donors was observed for around 5% of naive CD4, over 3% of naive CD8, over 2% of memory CD4, and roughly 0.43% of memory CD8 clonotypes. Based on pairwise subsampling, the degree of clonotype sharing among donors was expected to be affected by sequencing depth. The small number of donors limited the genetic and exposure-history diversity represented. Higher generation probabilities were observed for clonotypes shared by all four sorted-subset donors than for non-shared clonotypes.

This TCR came from a man aged 25-45 years in good health. The chain links TRBV6-5 with TRBJ2-5; the junction holds 13 bases that match TRBD2. Source material: naive CD8+ T cells sorted from blood. The cell subset or site label of this sample denotes: CD45RA+CCR7+. The CDR3 protein: CASGLLAGGWETQYF. The nucleotide sequence is given as TGTGCCAGCGGGTTACTAGCGGGAGGGTGGGAGACCCAGTACTTC.